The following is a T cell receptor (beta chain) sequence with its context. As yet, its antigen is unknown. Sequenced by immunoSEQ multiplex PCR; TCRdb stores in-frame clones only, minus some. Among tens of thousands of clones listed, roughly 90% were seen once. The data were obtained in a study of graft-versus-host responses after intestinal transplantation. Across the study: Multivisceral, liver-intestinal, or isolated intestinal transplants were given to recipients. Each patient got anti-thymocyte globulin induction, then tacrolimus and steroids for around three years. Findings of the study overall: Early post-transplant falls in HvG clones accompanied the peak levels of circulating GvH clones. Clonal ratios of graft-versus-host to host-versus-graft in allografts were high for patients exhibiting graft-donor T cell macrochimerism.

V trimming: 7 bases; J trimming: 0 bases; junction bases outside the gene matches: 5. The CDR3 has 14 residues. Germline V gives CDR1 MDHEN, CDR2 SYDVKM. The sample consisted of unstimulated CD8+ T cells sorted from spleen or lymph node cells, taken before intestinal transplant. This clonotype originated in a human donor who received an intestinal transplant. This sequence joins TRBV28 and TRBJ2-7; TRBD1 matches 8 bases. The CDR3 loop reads CASTSDRDSYEQYF. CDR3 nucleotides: TGTGCCAGCACCTCGGACAGGGACTCCTACGAGCAGTACTTC.